A selection of T cell receptor beta chains follows, all from one sample in a study of PD-L1 blockade in urothelial cancer. TCRdb's table, derived via immunoSEQ multiplex PCR, lists solely in-frame clones and lacks some. The sample includes some 71,000 clones, approximately 83% of them seen just once. The source material was PBMCs, sampled around atezolizumab (anti-PD-L1) treatment. The origin of the receptors is a man in his sixties with urothelial cancer. CDR3s include the opening cysteine and the closing phenylalanine or tryptophan. The order of the fields is CDR3 DNA, CDR3 protein, D gene, J gene, V gene, clone size. D genes are given only for firm matches. Clone size is stated in some rows and not others, as once, few, many or a class when expanded.

cdr3_nt: TGTGCCAGCACCGATGGGAGATTCTCCTACGAGCAGTACTTC; cdr3_aa: CASTDGRFSYEQYF; d_call: .; j_call: TRBJ2-7; v_call: TRBV7-8; clone_size: .
cdr3_nt: TGTGCCAGCAGTGAGCGGGTTGGCTATGGCTACACCTTC; cdr3_aa: CASSERVGYGYTF; d_call: .; j_call: TRBJ1-2; v_call: TRBV6-4; clone_size: .
cdr3_nt: TGTGCCAGCAGCCCCGGAGCGGGGATTCAAGAGACCCAGTACTTC; cdr3_aa: CASSPGAGIQETQYF; d_call: TRBD2; j_call: TRBJ2-5; v_call: TRBV7-6; clone_size: .
cdr3_nt: TGCGCCAGCAGCCAAGACTGGACAGGGCGTAGCACAGATACGCAGTATTTT; cdr3_aa: CASSQDWTGRSTDTQYF; d_call: TRBD1; j_call: TRBJ2-3; v_call: TRBV4-1; clone_size: .
cdr3_nt: TGTGCCTGGAGTGTGAAGCTCGCGAACACCGGGGAGCTGTTTTTT; cdr3_aa: CAWSVKLANTGELFF; d_call: .; j_call: TRBJ2-2; v_call: TRBV30; clone_size: once
cdr3_nt: TGTGCCAGCGCACAAGCTACAGGGCTAGGGGCTGAAGCTTTCTTT; cdr3_aa: CASAQATGLGAEAFF; d_call: .; j_call: TRBJ1-1; v_call: TRBV18; clone_size: .
cdr3_nt: TGTGCCAGCAGCCCCCGACAGGGGACTGGAAACACCATATATTTT; cdr3_aa: CASSPRQGTGNTIYF; d_call: TRBD1; j_call: TRBJ1-3; v_call: TRBV11-2; clone_size: .
cdr3_nt: TGTGCCAGCACCAAGACAGGGGGTAATGAAAAACTGTTTTTT; cdr3_aa: CASTKTGGNEKLFF; d_call: TRBD1; j_call: TRBJ1-4; v_call: TRBV27; clone_size: .
cdr3_nt: TGTGCCAGCAGCGTAGATCTCAGGGGCGGTTCACCCCTCCACTTT; cdr3_aa: CASSVDLRGGSPLHF; d_call: .; j_call: TRBJ1-6; v_call: TRBV9; clone_size: few
cdr3_nt: TGTGCCAGCAGCTTGGGGCAGGGGACCACCGGGGAGCTGTTTTTT; cdr3_aa: CASSLGQGTTGELFF; d_call: .; j_call: TRBJ2-2; v_call: TRBV5-4; clone_size: .
cdr3_nt: TGTGCCAGCAGCTGGGCAGACACTGAAGCTTTCTTT; cdr3_aa: CASSWADTEAFF; d_call: .; j_call: TRBJ1-1; v_call: TRBV11-2; clone_size: .
cdr3_nt: TGTGCCAGCAGCACTACCGGGGGGCCCTACAATGAGCAGTTCTTC; cdr3_aa: CASSTTGGPYNEQFF; d_call: .; j_call: TRBJ2-1; v_call: TRBV7-3; clone_size: .
cdr3_nt: TGTGCCACCAGCAGAGCTAGGACTTTAAGTATGAACACTGAAGCTTTCTTT; cdr3_aa: CATSRARTLSMNTEAFF; d_call: .; j_call: TRBJ1-1; v_call: TRBV15; clone_size: once
cdr3_nt: TGTGCCACCAGCAGAGGGACATTCGGGAGTTCCTACGAGCAGTACTTC; cdr3_aa: CATSRGTFGSSYEQYF; d_call: .; j_call: TRBJ2-7; v_call: TRBV15; clone_size: .